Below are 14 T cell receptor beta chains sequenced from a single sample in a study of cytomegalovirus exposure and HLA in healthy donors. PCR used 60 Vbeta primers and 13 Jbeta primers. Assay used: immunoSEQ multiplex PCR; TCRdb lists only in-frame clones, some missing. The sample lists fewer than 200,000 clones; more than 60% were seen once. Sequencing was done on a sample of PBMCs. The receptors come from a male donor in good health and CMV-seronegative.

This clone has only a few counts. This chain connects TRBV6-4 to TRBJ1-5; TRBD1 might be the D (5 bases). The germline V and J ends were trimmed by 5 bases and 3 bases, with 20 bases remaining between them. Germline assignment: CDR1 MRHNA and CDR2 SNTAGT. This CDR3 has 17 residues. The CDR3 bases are TGTGCCAGCAGTCAGGGTGGCCAGGCCACTATCAATCAGCCCCAGCATTTT. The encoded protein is CASSQGGQATINQPQHF.

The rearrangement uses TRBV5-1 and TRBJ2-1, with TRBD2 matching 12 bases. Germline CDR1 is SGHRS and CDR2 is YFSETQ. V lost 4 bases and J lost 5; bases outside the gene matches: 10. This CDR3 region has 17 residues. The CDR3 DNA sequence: TGCGCCAGCAGCCCTTTACCGGGACTAGCGGGCAACAATGAGCAGTTCTTC. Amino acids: CASSPLPGLAGNNEQFF. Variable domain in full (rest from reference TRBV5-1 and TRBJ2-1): KAGVTQTPRYLIKTRGQQVTLSCSPISGHRSVSWYQQTPGQGLQFLFEYFSETQRNKGNFPGRFSGRQFSNSRSEMNVSTLELGDSALYLCASSPLPGLAGNNEQFFGPGTRLTVL.

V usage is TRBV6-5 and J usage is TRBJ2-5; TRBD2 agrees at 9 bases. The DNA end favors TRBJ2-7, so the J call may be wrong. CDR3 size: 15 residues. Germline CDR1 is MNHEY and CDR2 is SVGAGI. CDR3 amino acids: CASRKGLALSYEQYF. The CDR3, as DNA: TGTGCCAGCAGAAAGGGACTAGCCCTCTCCTACGAGCAGTACTTC.

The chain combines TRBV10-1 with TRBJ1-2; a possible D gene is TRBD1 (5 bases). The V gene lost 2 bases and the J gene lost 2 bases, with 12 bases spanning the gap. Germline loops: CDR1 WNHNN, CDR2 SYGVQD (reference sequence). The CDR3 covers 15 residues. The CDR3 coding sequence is TGCGCCAGCAGTGAGAGGGTGCCAGGGAACTATGGCTACACCTTC. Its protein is CASSERVPGNYGYTF.

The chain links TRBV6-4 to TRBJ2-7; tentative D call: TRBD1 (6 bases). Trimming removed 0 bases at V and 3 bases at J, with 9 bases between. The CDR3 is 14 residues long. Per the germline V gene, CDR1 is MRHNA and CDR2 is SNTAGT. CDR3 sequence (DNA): TGTGCCAGCAGTGACTCCGGGACACGCTACGAGCAGTACTTC. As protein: CASSDSGTRYEQYF.

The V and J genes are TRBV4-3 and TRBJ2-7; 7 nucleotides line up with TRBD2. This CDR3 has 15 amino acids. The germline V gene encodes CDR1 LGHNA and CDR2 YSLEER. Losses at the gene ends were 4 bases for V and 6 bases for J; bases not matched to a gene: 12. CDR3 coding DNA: TGCGCCAGCAGCCCGGTGGCGGGAGAGGTAAGCGAGCAGTACTTC. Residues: CASSPVAGEVSEQYF.

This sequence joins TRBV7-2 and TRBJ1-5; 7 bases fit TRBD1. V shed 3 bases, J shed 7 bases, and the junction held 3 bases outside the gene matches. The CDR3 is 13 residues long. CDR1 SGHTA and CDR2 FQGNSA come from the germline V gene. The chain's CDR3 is CASSLKGQQPQHF. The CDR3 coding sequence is TGTGCCAGCAGCTTGAAGGGACAGCAGCCCCAGCATTTT.

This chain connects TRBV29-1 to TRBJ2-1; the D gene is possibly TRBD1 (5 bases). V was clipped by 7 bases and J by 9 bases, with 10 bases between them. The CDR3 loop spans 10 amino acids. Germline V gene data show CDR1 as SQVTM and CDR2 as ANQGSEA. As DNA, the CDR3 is TGCAGCGCAGGGTCGGGTGAGCAGTTCTTC. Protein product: CSAGSGEQFF.

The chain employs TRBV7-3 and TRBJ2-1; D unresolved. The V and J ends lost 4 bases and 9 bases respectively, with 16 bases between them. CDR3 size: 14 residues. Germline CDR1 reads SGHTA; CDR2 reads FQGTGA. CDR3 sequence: CASSSKTRSIEQFF. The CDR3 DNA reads TGTGCCAGCAGCTCAAAGACGCGGTCGATTGAGCAGTTCTTC.

The CDR3 spells CASNRADTQYF. The CDR3 nucleotides are TGTGCCAGCAATCGGGCAGATACGCAGTATTTT. The chain combines TRBV6-1 with TRBJ2-3, with D hard to call. The V and J ends lost 7 bases and 4 bases respectively, with 6 bases between them. Germline CDR1 reads MNHNS; CDR2 reads SASEGT. This CDR3 is 11 amino acids long.

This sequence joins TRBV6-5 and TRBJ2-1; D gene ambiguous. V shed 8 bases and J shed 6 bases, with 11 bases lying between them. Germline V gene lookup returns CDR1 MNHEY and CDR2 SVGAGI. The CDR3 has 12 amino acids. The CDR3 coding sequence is TGTGCCAGCGCTTCCCTCGGCAATGAGCAGTTCTTC. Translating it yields CASASLGNEQFF.

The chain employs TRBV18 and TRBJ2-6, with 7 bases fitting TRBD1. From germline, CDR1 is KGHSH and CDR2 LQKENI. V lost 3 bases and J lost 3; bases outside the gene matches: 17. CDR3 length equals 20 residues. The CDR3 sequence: CASSPRVPGQTPGGANVLTF. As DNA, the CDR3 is TGTGCCAGCTCACCCCGAGTCCCGGGACAGACCCCTGGTGGGGCCAACGTCCTGACTTTC.

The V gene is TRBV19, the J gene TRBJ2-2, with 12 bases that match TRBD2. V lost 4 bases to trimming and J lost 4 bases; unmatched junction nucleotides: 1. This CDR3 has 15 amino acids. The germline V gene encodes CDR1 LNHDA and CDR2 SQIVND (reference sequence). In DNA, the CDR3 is TGTGCCAGTAGTACTAGCGGGAGGGCCACCGGGGAGCTGTTTTTT. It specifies CASSTSGRATGELFF.

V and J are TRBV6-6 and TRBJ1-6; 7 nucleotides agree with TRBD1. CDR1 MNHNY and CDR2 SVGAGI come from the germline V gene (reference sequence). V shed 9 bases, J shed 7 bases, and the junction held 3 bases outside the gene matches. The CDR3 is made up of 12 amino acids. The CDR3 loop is CASRDSNSPLHF. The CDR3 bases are TGTGCCAGTCGGGACAGCAATTCACCCCTCCACTTT.